These T cell receptor beta chains were read from a single sample in a study of blood T cell repertoires in COVID-19. Sequencing was performed with immunoSEQ multiplex PCR; in TCRdb, only in-frame clones are kept and a portion is missing. Of a few hundred thousand clones listed, around 80% are singletons. The sample taken for sequencing was PBMCs or T cells enriched from blood (not recorded which). The source of these receptors is a man younger than 40 with acute COVID-19. The CDR3 runs from the conserved cysteine through the conserved F or W. The order of the fields is V gene, J gene, D gene, clone size, CDR3 protein, CDR3 DNA. D genes are given only for firm matches. The size entry is marked missing in some rows and otherwise reads once, few, many or a size class.

TRBV7-2,TRBJ2-4,TRBD2,-,CASSPRGLAGVIQYF,TGTGCCAGCAGCCCCCGGGGACTAGCGGGAGTCATTCAGTACTTC
TRBV5-4,TRBJ2-1,TRBD2,-,CATSREYNEQFF,TGTGCCACCTCGCGGGAGTACAATGAGCAGTTCTTC
TRBV27,TRBJ2-1,-,few,CASSRQDGTYNEQFF,TGTGCCAGCAGCCGACAAGACGGGACTTACAATGAGCAGTTCTTC
TRBV2,TRBJ2-5,-,-,CASRMIQYQETQYF,TGTGCCAGCAGGATGATACAGTACCAAGAGACCCAGTACTTC
TRBV28,TRBJ1-6,-,-,CASSFESRGGNSPLHF,TGTGCCAGCAGTTTTGAATCAAGGGGAGGGAATTCACCCCTCCACTTT
TRBV2,TRBJ2-5,TRBD2,-,CATSTSGITAETQYF,TGTGCCACCTCGACTAGCGGGATAACGGCAGAGACCCAGTACTTC
TRBV27,TRBJ1-5,-,-,CASSLSGGGRGNQPQHF,TGTGCCAGCAGTTTATCTGGGGGAGGCCGCGGCAATCAGCCCCAGCATTTT
TRBV7-9,TRBJ2-2,-,-,CASSLWASGELFF,TGTGCCAGCAGCTTATGGGCGTCCGGGGAGCTGTTTTTT
TRBV30,TRBJ1-3,TRBD1,few,CAWSVQTGFGNTIYF,TGTGCCTGGAGTGTCCAGACAGGGTTCGGAAACACCATATATTTT
TRBV11-2,TRBJ1-2,TRBD1,once,CASSHRSIGQGRINYGYTF,TGTGCCAGCAGCCACCGAAGTATAGGACAGGGTCGAATAAACTATGGCTACACCTTC
TRBV9,TRBJ1-6,-,-,CASSVGTSDNSPLHF,TGTGCCAGCAGCGTAGGAACTTCGGATAATTCACCCCTCCACTTT
TRBV18,TRBJ2-5,-,once,CASSPKETQYF,TGTGCCAGCTCACCCAAAGAGACCCAGTACTTC
TRBV6-5,TRBJ1-2,TRBD1,-,CASWTGAGGYTF,TGTGCCAGCTGGACAGGGGCGGGTGGCTACACCTTC
TRBV18,TRBJ1-2,TRBD1,many,CASSPPTGAERTRF,TGTGCCAGCTCACCACCGACAGGGGCCGAGCGTACCCGCTTC
TRBV3-1/TRBV3-2,TRBJ1-6,TRBD1,-,CASSRGGDRHNSPLHF,TGTGCCAGCAGCCGAGGAGGGGACAGGCATAATTCACCCCTCCACTTT
TRBV10-3,TRBJ1-6,TRBD1,few,CAISESGTGANSPLHF,TGTGCCATCAGTGAGTCTGGGACAGGGGCGAATTCACCCCTCCACTTT
TRBV4-1,TRBJ1-4,-,-,CASSQSSGTNEKLFF,TGCGCCAGCAGCCAAAGCTCAGGGACTAATGAAAAACTGTTTTTT
TRBV5-6,TRBJ1-5,-,-,CASSSQTGTSGQPQHF,TGTGCCAGCAGCTCCCAGACAGGCACAAGCGGACAGCCCCAGCATTTT
TRBV28,TRBJ2-1,-,-,CASSPAASPLSNEQFF,TGTGCCAGCAGCCCGGCGGCATCCCCCCTTAGCAATGAGCAGTTCTTC